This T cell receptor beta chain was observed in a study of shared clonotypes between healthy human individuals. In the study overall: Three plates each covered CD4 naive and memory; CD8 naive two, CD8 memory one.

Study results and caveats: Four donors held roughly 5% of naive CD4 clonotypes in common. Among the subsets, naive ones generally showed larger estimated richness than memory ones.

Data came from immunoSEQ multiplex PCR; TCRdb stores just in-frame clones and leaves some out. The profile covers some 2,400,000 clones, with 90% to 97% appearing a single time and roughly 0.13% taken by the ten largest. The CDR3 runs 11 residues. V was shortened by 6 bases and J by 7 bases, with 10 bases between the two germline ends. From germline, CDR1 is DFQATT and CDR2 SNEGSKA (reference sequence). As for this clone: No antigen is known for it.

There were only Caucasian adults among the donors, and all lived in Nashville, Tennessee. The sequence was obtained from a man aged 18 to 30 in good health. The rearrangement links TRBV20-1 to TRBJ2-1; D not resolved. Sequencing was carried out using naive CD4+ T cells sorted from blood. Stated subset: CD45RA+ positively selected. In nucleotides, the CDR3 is TGCAGTGCGACGGTTATAAATGAGCAGTTCTTC. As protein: CSATVINEQFF.